Following are 6 T cell receptor delta chains from one sample sequenced in a study of γδ T cells in repeated Plasmodium falciparum infection. TCRdb applied CATT to the multiplex PCR reads for clone calling. The profile shows roughly 50,000 delta-chain clones, roughly 1.6% of them singletons. Flow sorting of PBMC yielded separate Vgamma9/Vdelta2+ and Vdelta2-negative gammadelta T cell populations for bulk repertoire analysis. Input material: gamma-delta T cells from blood. Receptors originate from a pool of human donors (malaria-infected and uninfected, not separated).

In this sample, this clone turned up a few times. TCRdb's listed protein matches a much larger clone and diverges from this DNA's translation at residue 14, likely through a read error; the protein shown comes from the DNA. The V gene reported is TRDV1; the J gene is uncalled. The CDR3 extends over 15 amino acids. The germline V gene encodes CDR1 TSWWSYY and CDR2 QGS. As DNA, the CDR3 is TGTGCCAAAGGGCGGGGAACCGGCTCCACCGATAAACTCACCTTT. Translation: CAKGRGTGSTDKLTF.

Remarks on this clone: This likely stems from a read error, as it lies one base from a far larger clone. The same CDR3 can be traced to other DNA sequences in this sample. The genes are TRDV1 and TRDJ1; 7 bases line up with TRDD3. The CDR3 runs 15 residues. CDR1 is TSWWSYY and CDR2 is QGS in the germline V gene. In nucleotides, the CDR3 is TGTGCCCTTGGGGATAACCCCCCCGGGACCGATAAACTCATCTTT. It is translated as CALGDNPPGTDKLIF.

This clone was counted only a few times. This DNA's translation differs at residue 15 from TCRdb's protein, which comes from a much larger clone; a read error is likely, and the protein shown is translated from the DNA. V gene TRDV2 combines with J gene TRDJ1; TRDD3 agrees at 10 bases. TCRdb lists no J gene, so it was determined here by aligning the DNA to germline. This CDR3 contains 21 residues. The germline gives CDR1 GEAIGNYY, CDR2 EKD. V shed 0 bases and J 1 base; nucleotides not matched to a gene: 19. CDR3 sequence reads: CACDTGFFTGGFAEATDKLIF. The DNA of the CDR3 is TGTGCCTGTGACACCGGCTTCTTTACTGGGGGATTCGCTGAGGCCACCGATAAACTCATCTTT.

As to this clone: A far larger clone is a single base away, which makes a read error likely. The same CDR3 also results from other DNA sequences found in this sample. The V gene is TRDV1, the J gene TRDJ1; 13 bases map to TRDD3. Assignment of the J gene here rests on matching the DNA to germline, because TCRdb gives none. Per the germline V gene, CDR1 is TSWWSYY and CDR2 is QGS. The CDR3 contains 21 residues. CDR3 amino acids: CALGAPSYVSLLGDTADKLIF. DNA for the CDR3: TGTGCCCTTGGGGCCCCTTCCTACGTATCCCTACTGGGGGATACGGCCGATAAACTCATCTTT.

In this sample, this clone turned up many times. A much bigger clone sits one base away, suggesting this may be a read error. The J gene is TRDJ1, the V gene TRDV1; 10 bases are a match to TRDD3. This CDR3 is 17 amino acids long. CDR1 and CDR2 from the germline V gene are TSWWSYY and QGS. As DNA, the CDR3 is TGTGCTCTTGCGACTCTCCTACGGGGGATACGATCCGATAAACCCATCTTT. Residues: CALATLLRGIRSDKPIF.

This clone is deemed medium-sized. Distinct nucleotide sequences in the sample also encode this CDR3. V and J are TRDV1 and TRDJ1; 11 bases map to TRDD3. The J segment lost 10 bases and the V segment lost 2 bases, leaving 27 bases of the junction unmatched. This CDR3 is built from 21 residues. The germline V gene encodes CDR1 TSWWSYY and CDR2 QGS. The CDR3 DNA reads as TGTGCTCTTGGGGAATTTCCCTATAATCACGTGGGGGATACGCGTATCGGGGGACTCATCTTT. Translation gives CALGEFPYNHVGDTRIGGLIF.